The 12 T cell receptor beta chains reported below all come from one sample, sequenced in a study of cytomegalovirus exposure and HLA in healthy donors (dated by TCRdb to about 2017). The method behind the library was the immunoSEQ multiplex PCR assay. A mixture of 60 forward primers for TCR Vbeta segments and 13 reverse primers for TCR Jbeta segments was used in the multiplex PCR. Imported from immuneACCESS, the table was reduced by TCRdb to in-frame sequences with V and J called. These copies leave out some clones; in studies compared against another copy, an unresolved V gene accounts for under half, and the cause of the remainder is not known. Present in this sample are approximately 180,000 clones, 75% to 90% of which were seen just once. The top ten constitute 6% to 7.5% of the sample. Sequencing was performed on PBMCs. The source is a man younger than 40 in good health and CMV-seropositive.

The chain uses TRBV7-3 and TRBJ1-2; 7 nucleotides align to TRBD1. This CDR3 is 14 amino acids long. Germline assignment: CDR1 SGHTA and CDR2 FQGTGA. J lost 3 bases, V lost 5 bases, and 6 bases had no gene match. The CDR3 here is CASSPSGQDYGYTF. In DNA, the CDR3 is TGTGCCAGCAGCCCTTCCGGACAGGACTATGGCTACACCTTC.

This chain uses TRBV13 with TRBJ1-2; weak D call: TRBD1 (6 bases). CDR1 PRHDT and CDR2 FYEKMQ come from the germline V gene (reference sequence). There are 16 residues in the CDR3. V lost 5 bases and J lost 4, with 20 bases in between. Here the CDR3 reads CASSPRGTGNTYGYTF. CDR3 in DNA: TGTGCCAGCAGCCCCAGGGGAACAGGGAACACCTATGGCTACACCTTC.

This chain links TRBV5-5 with TRBJ1-2; maybe TRBD1 (5 bases). The CDR3 covers 15 residues. Per germline, CDR1 SGHKS and CDR2 YYEKEE (reference sequence). V shed 5 bases and J shed 0 bases, with 14 bases lying between them. The CDR3 region is CASSPRRGTNYGYTF. The DNA of the CDR3 is TGTGCCAGCAGTCCTCGTAGGGGCACTAACTATGGCTACACCTTC.

This clone appeared a single time. J is TRBJ2-3 and V is TRBV15; 7 bases align to TRBD1. Germline CDR1 and CDR2: LNHNV and YYDKDF (reference sequence). This CDR3 has 14 amino acids. Unmatched junction bases numbered 7, after V lost 4 bases and J lost 6 bases. The CDR3 is CATSTSGTVDTQYF. The CDR3 DNA is TGTGCCACCAGCACCTCCGGGACAGTCGATACGCAGTATTTT.

Note on this clone: A read error may account for a junction end that differs from germline. The chain links TRBV7-3 to TRBJ2-5, with D maybe TRBD2 (6 bases). The CDR3 totals 16 residues. Per the germline V gene, CDR1 is SGHTA and CDR2 is FQGTGA. The CDR3 region is CASSLMPLAAQGTQYF. The DNA for the CDR3 is TGTGCCAGCAGCTTAATGCCACTAGCAGCTCAAGGGACCCAGTACTTC.

The chain combines TRBV25-1 with TRBJ1-6; the D gene is possibly TRBD1 (5 bases). The CDR3 is 15 residues long. V was cut by 1 base and J by 6 bases, with 10 bases left in between. Germline CDR1 is MGHDK and CDR2 is SYGVNS. The CDR3 region has the DNA TGTGCCAGCAGTGAATCAGGGCCAATTAATTCACCCCTCCACTTT. Protein product: CASSESGPINSPLHF.

There are a few counts of this clone. This chain uses TRBV4-1 with TRBJ1-4; TRBD1 is a possible D gene (6 bases). This CDR3 has 14 amino acids. Germline V gene lookup returns CDR1 MGHRA and CDR2 YSYEKL. V was trimmed by 0 bases and J by 11 bases, leaving 13 bases between them. CDR3 in DNA: TGCGCCAGCAGCCAAGAGCGCCCAGGGGATAAACTGTTTTTT. Residues: CASSQERPGDKLFF.

This chain joins TRBV2 and TRBJ2-1, with D possibly matching TRBD2 (5 bases). Trimming left V 7 bases short and J 0 bases short, with 16 bases between. From germline, CDR1 is SNHLY and CDR2 FYNNEI. This CDR3 region has 16 residues. For the CDR3, the DNA is TGTGCCAGCACCGGAGGCCTGTACAGCTCCTACAATGAGCAGTTCTTC. Translating it yields CASTGGLYSSYNEQFF.

J is TRBJ1-1 and V is TRBV11-3; 8 bases are shared with TRBD1. V dropped 4 bases and J dropped 6; count of bases not matched to a gene: 4. From germline, CDR1 is SGHNT and CDR2 YENEEA. The length of the CDR3 is 13 residues. Here the CDR3 reads CASSWTGWAEAFF. CDR3 coding DNA: TGTGCCAGCAGCTGGACAGGGTGGGCTGAAGCTTTCTTT.

V and J are TRBV11-3 and TRBJ2-7; TRBD2 matches at 10 bases. This CDR3 comprises 15 residues. Germline V gene sequence: CDR1 SGHNT, CDR2 YENEEA. Trimming cost V 6 bases and J 0 bases; bases outside gene matches: 5. The CDR3 is CASSKAGGSSYEQYF. CDR3 coding DNA: TGTGCCAGCAGTAAAGCGGGGGGGAGCTCCTACGAGCAGTACTTC.

The rearrangement uses TRBV6-6 and TRBJ1-2; 9 bases align to TRBD1. CDR3 length equals 13 residues. CDR1 and CDR2 from the germline V gene are MNHNY and SVGAGI (reference sequence). The V gene end was trimmed by 6 bases and the J gene end by 3 bases; junction bases not matched to a gene: 2. CDR3 amino acids: CASSTGGDYGYTF. CDR3 nucleotide sequence: TGTGCCAGCAGCACAGGGGGCGACTATGGCTACACCTTC.

This chain links TRBV7-9 with TRBJ2-2; no definite D call. Germline-derived CDR1 and CDR2 are SEHNR and FQNEAQ (reference sequence). Trimming removed 9 bases at V and 1 base at J, with 6 bases between. CDR3 length: 12 residues. CDR3 protein: CASRMNTGELFF. CDR3 nucleotides: TGTGCCAGTAGAATGAACACCGGGGAGCTGTTTTTT.